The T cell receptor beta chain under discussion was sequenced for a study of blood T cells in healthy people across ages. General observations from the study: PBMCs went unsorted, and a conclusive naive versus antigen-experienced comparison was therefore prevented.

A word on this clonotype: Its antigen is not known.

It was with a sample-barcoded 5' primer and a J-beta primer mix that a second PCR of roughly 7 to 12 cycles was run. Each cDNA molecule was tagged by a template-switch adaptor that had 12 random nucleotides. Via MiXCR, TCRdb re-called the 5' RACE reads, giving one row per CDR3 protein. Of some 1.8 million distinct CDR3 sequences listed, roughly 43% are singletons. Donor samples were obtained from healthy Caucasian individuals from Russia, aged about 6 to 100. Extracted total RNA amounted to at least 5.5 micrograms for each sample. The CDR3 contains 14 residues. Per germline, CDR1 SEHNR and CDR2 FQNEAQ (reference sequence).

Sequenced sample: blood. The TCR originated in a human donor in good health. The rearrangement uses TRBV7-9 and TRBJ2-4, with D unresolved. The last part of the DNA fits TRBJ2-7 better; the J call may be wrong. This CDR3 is CASSRLYSSYEQYF. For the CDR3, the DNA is TGTGCCAGCAGCCGACTCTACAGCTCCTACGAGCAGTACTTC.